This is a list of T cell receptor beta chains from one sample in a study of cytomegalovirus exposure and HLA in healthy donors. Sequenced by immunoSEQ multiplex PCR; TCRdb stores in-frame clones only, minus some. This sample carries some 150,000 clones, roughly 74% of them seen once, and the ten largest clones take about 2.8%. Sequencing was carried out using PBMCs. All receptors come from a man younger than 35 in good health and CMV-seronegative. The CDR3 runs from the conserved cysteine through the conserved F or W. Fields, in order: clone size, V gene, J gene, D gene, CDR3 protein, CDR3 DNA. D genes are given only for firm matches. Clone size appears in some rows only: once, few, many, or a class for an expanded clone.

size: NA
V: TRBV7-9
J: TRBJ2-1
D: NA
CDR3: CASSRERRNNEQFF
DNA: TGTGCCAGCAGCCGGGAGCGGAGAAACAATGAGCAGTTCTTC

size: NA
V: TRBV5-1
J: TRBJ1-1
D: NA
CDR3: CASSSWGDTEAFF
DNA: TGCGCCAGCAGCTCATGGGGGGACACTGAAGCTTTCTTT

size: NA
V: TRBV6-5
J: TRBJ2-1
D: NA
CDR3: CASMSTGYNEQFF
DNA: TGTGCCAGTATGAGTACAGGGTACAATGAGCAGTTCTTC

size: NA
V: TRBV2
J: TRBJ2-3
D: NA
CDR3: CASLERGATDTQYF
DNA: TGTGCCAGCCTAGAACGGGGGGCGACAGATACGCAGTATTTT

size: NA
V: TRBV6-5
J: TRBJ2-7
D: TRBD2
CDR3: CASSYIRGAYEQYF
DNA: TGTGCCAGCAGTTACATCCGGGGGGCCTACGAGCAGTACTTC

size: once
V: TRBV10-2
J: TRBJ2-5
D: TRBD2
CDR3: CASLAGGKTQYF
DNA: TGCGCCAGCCTTGCCGGGGGGAAGACCCAGTACTTC

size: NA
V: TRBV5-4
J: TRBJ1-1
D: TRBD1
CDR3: CASSPGGSSEAFF
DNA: TGTGCCAGCAGCCCAGGGGGGAGCTCTGAAGCTTTCTTT

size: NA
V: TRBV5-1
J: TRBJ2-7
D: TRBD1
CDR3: CASTGQGAAPFSYEQYF
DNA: TGCGCCAGCACGGGACAGGGGGCAGCACCCTTCTCCTACGAGCAGTACTTC

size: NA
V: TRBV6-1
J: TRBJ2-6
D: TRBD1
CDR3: CASGGQISGANGLTF
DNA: TGTGCCAGCGGGGGACAGATCTCTGGGGCCAACGGCCTGACTTTC

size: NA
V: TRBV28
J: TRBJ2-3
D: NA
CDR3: CASSFNTDTQYF
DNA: TGTGCCAGCAGTTTTAACACAGATACGCAGTATTTT

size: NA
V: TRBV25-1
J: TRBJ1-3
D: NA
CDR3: CASRQSGTGNTIYF
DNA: TGTGCCAGCAGGCAGTCGGGTACTGGAAACACCATATATTTT

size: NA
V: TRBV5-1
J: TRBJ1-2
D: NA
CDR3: CASSLESPNYGYTF
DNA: TGCGCCAGCAGCTTGGAGAGTCCTAACTATGGCTACACCTTC

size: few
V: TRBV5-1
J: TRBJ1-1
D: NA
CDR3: CASSLAVGQPYTEAFF
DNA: TGCGCCAGCAGCTTGGCTGTCGGACAGCCCTACACTGAAGCTTTCTTT

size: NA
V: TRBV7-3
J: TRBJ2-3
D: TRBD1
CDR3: CASSLRQGRTDTQYF
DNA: TGTGCCAGCAGCCTGAGACAGGGACGCACAGATACGCAGTATTTT

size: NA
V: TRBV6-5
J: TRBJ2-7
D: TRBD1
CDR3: CASSYSATGVYEQYF
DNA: TGTGCCAGCAGTTACTCCGCGACAGGGGTCTACGAGCAGTACTTC

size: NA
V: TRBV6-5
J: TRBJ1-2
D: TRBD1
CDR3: CASSYPSKTGRGYTF
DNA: TGTGCCAGCAGTTACCCCTCAAAGACAGGGAGAGGCTACACCTTC

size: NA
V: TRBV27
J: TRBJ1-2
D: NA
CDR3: CASSLGPPRGYGYTF
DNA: TGTGCCAGCAGTTTGGGACCCCCGCGGGGCTATGGCTACACCTTC

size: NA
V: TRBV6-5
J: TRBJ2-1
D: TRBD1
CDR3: CASTSRGPSEQFF
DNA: TGTGCCAGCACCAGCAGGGGGCCCAGTGAGCAGTTCTTC

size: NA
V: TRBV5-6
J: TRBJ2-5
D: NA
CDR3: CASSSTVGREGFTGETQYF
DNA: TGTGCCAGCAGCTCCACCGTGGGCAGGGAAGGCTTCACGGGAGAGACCCAGTACTTC

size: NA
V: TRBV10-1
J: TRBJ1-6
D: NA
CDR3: CASSAGNSPLHF
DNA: TGCGCCAGCAGTGCCGGTAATTCACCCCTCCACTTT

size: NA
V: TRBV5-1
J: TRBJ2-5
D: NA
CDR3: CASSAGHKETQYF
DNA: TGCGCCAGCAGCGCGGGCCATAAAGAGACCCAGTACTTC